Presented here are 21 T cell receptor beta chains from one specimen sequenced in a study of glioma-infiltrating T cells. The iRepertoire nested amplicon-rescue multiplex PCR amplified TCR alpha and beta CDR3s from RNA. Each CDR3 protein gets one entry after TCRdb re-called the multiplex PCR reads with MiXCR. The sample consists of fewer than 200,000 distinct CDR3 sequences, 32% of them appearing once. The sequenced sample was glioma tissue, nonneoplastic brain tissue, or PBMCs (not recorded which). The receptors were gathered from a human donor with low-grade glioma or glioblastoma, undergoing nonglioma brain surgery, or in good health (not recorded which).

With regard to this clonotype: No conserved phenylalanine or tryptophan ends this CDR3, so it is likely a read error. Because the CDR3's place on the DNA is in doubt, the DNA is left out and the CDR3 is given as listed by TCRdb. The V call is TRBV4-1, the J call TRBJ1-6. Germline loops: CDR1 MGHRA, CDR2 YSYEKL. 18 amino acids form the CDR3, both terminal residues included. This chain's CDR3 is CASSQVDLGFTYNSPPHL.

The J gene is TRBJ2-1, the V gene TRBV11-2; D gene unclear. CDR3 length equals 15 residues. Germline lookup yields CDR1 SGHAT and CDR2 FQNNGV. Between the trimmed V and J ends, which lost 1 base and 1 base, there was a span of 8 bases. Here the CDR3 reads CASSLGGVSYNEQFF. CDR3 DNA sequence: TGTGCCAGCAGCTTAGGTGGGGTTTCCTACAATGAGCAGTTCTTC.

This clonotype appeared a single time. A clone one base away is much larger, so this may be a read error. The V gene is TRBV19, the J gene TRBJ2-7, with 7 positions matching TRBD2. CDR3 length: 12 amino acids. V gave up 5 bases and J gave up 7 bases; unmatched junction bases: 5. Germline V gives CDR1 LNHDA, CDR2 SQIVND (reference sequence). The CDR3 bases are TGTGCCAGTAGTGCGGGAGTAGGGGAGCAGTACTTC. Encoded protein: CASSAGVGEQYF.

Turning to this clonotype: A much more abundant neighbour one base away suggests this may be a read error. Because the CDR3's place on the DNA is in doubt, the DNA is left out and the CDR3 is given as listed by TCRdb. The V gene is TRBV9, the J gene TRBJ1-1. CDR1 SGDLS and CDR2 YYNGEE come from the germline V gene. A total of 16 residues make up the CDR3, ends included. The chain's CDR3 is CASSVGLGSVNTEASF.

Ten or more counts support this clonotype. This chain connects TRBV15 to TRBJ2-7; 7 bases match TRBD1. The CDR3 is 17 residues long. J gave up 5 bases and V 5 bases, and 18 bases lay outside the gene matches. The germline V gene has CDR1 LNHNV and CDR2 YYDKDF (reference sequence). CDR3 residues: CATSLPAVETGTHEQYF. The CDR3 nucleotides are TGTGCCACCAGCCTTCCGGCCGTGGAGACAGGGACCCACGAGCAGTACTTC.

V is TRBV5-4 and J is TRBJ2-1; a possible D gene is TRBD2 (8 bases). In germline, CDR1 is SGHNT, CDR2 YYREEE (reference sequence). The CDR3 contains 16 residues. The V end was cut by 2 bases, the J end by 5 bases, with 17 bases between. This chain's CDR3 is CASSLQGSGRHNEQFF. CDR3 DNA sequence: TGTGCCAGCAGCTTACAGGGGAGCGGGAGACACAATGAGCAGTTCTTC.

The V call is TRBV6-7, the J call TRBJ2-3, with D tentatively TRBD2 (6 bases). TRBV6-7 is an open reading frame whose function is uncertain. The CDR3 spans 13 residues. V dropped 10 bases and J dropped 0 bases, with 11 bases sitting between them. The CDR3 DNA is TGTGCCACCCCCGGGACTAGCACAGATACGCAGTATTTT. As protein: CATPGTSTDTQYF.

This clonotype has a count of ten or more. V gene TRBV5-1 combines with J gene TRBJ2-7; maybe TRBD1 (5 bases). Germline V gene sequence: CDR1 SGHRS, CDR2 YFSETQ. The CDR3 runs to 13 residues. V lost 2 bases to trimming and J lost 4 bases, with 10 bases between them. The CDR3 is CASSLLQGYEQYF. DNA for the CDR3: TGCGCCAGCAGCTTATTGCAGGGATACGAGCAGTACTTC.

This clonotype showed up many times. The J gene is TRBJ2-3, the V gene TRBV10-3; D gene unclear. Germline V gene data show CDR1 as ENHRY and CDR2 as SYGVKD. CDR3 size: 15 residues. Trimming cost V 4 bases and J 2 bases, with 13 bases left between them. This chain's CDR3 is CAISVLNVPTDTQYF. CDR3 nucleotides: TGTGCCATCAGTGTACTGAATGTACCCACAGATACGCAGTATTTT.

Many counts were recorded for this clonotype. The J gene is TRBJ2-3, the V gene TRBV2; D gene uncertain. Trimming took 2 bases from V and 0 from J, leaving 6 bases between them. CDR3 length: 14 amino acids. Germline V lookup: CDR1 SNHLY, CDR2 FYNNEI. This chain's CDR3 is CASSEFLSTDTQYF. The CDR3 bases are TGTGCCAGCAGTGAATTCCTTAGCACAGATACGCAGTATTTT.

In the case of this clonotype: One base away lies a much larger clone, so this may be a sequencing read error. The gene calls are TRBV7-2 and TRBJ1-4; D remains unclear. Germline V gives CDR1 SGHTA, CDR2 FQGNSA. The CDR3 loop spans 14 amino acids. The CDR3 DNA reads TGTGCCAGCAGCTTGTTTACAAGTAATGAAAAACTGTCTTTT. It is translated as CASSLFTSNEKLSF. Using reference TRBV7-2 and TRBJ1-4 for the parts outside the CDR3, the full variable domain is GAGVSQSPSNKVTEKGKDVELRCDPISGHTALYWYRQSLGQGLEFLIYFQGNSAPDKSGLPSDRFSAERTGGSVSTLTIQRTQQEDSAVYLCASSLFTSNEKLSFGSGTQLSVL.

The rearrangement links TRBV20-1 to TRBJ2-5; 12 bases map to TRBD2. This CDR3 has 14 residues. Trimming cost V 6 bases and J 1 base; bases outside gene matches: 3. Germline V gene data show CDR1 as DFQATT and CDR2 as SNEGSKA (reference sequence). CDR3 residues: CSAQTSGGQETQYF. The CDR3 nucleotides are TGCAGTGCACAGACTAGCGGGGGCCAAGAGACCCAGTACTTC.

This clonotype was found many times. The gene calls are TRBV6-5 and TRBJ2-2, with 10 nucleotides matching TRBD2. This CDR3 region has 17 residues. Per the germline V gene, CDR1 is MNHEY and CDR2 is SVGAGI. With 3 bases clipped from V and 6 bases from J, the junction kept 10 bases outside the gene matches. This chain's CDR3 is CASSYRTSGTAAGELFF. DNA for the CDR3: TGTGCCAGCAGTTATAGGACTAGCGGAACTGCGGCCGGGGAGCTGTTTTTT.

Ten or more counts support this clonotype. This CDR3 reads CASSHEFAGGTDTQYF. The DNA for the CDR3 is TGTGCCAGCAGCCATGAATTTGCGGGAGGGACAGATACGCAGTATTTT. J is TRBJ2-3 and V is TRBV3-1; 9 nucleotides agree with TRBD2. Germline-derived CDR1 and CDR2 are LGHDT and YNNKEL (reference sequence). The junction had 7 bases not matched to a gene; V was cut back by 3 bases and J by 3 bases. The CDR3 consists of 16 residues.

This clonotype occurred a few times. The genes are TRBV29-1 and TRBJ2-7; 10 nucleotides match TRBD2. CDR1 is SQVTM and CDR2 is ANQGSEA in the germline V gene. V shed 3 bases, J shed 4 bases, and the junction held 9 bases outside the gene matches. The CDR3 spans 15 residues. DNA for the CDR3: TGCAGCGTTGAGGTAGCGGGAGGTCTTCAGTACGAGCAGTACTTC. The encoded protein is CSVEVAGGLQYEQYF.

This clonotype was counted at least ten times. This chain joins TRBV4-3 and TRBJ2-3, with D possibly being TRBD1 (6 bases). Per germline, CDR1 LGHNA and CDR2 YSLEER. Between the trimmed V and J ends, which lost 0 bases and 4 bases, there was a span of 14 bases. The CDR3 contains 16 residues. The CDR3 loop is CASSQDDRIMADTQYF. The CDR3 nucleotides read TGCGCCAGCAGCCAAGATGACAGGATAATGGCAGATACGCAGTATTTT.

The rearrangement joins TRBV2 to TRBJ1-4; 8 bases line up with TRBD1. CDR3 length: 16 residues. V lost 6 bases to trimming and J lost 0 bases; unmatched junction nucleotides: 6. Germline CDR1 SNHLY, CDR2 FYNNEI. This chain's CDR3 is CASRRDRSSTNEKLFF. CDR3 bases: TGTGCCAGCAGACGGGACAGGAGCTCAACTAATGAAAAACTGTTTTTT.

Of note for this clonotype: A read error may explain this, as a much larger clone is one base away. This chain connects TRBV29-1 to TRBJ1-1, with unresolved D. The CDR3 is 12 residues long. Germline V gene sequence: CDR1 SQVTM, CDR2 ANQGSEA. CDR3 sequence reads: CSAAYLGERALF. Here the CDR3 DNA reads TGCAGCGCCGCCTACCTTGGGGAGAGAGCTCTCTTT.

The CDR3 DNA reads as TGTGCCAGTAGTATAGCTCTAGCGCGGGCCGAGCAGTTCTTC. This encodes CASSIALARAEQFF. The V call is TRBV19, the J call TRBJ2-1, with D tentatively TRBD2 (6 bases). The ends were cut back, 1 base at V and 10 bases at J, with 14 bases in the middle. Germline values: CDR1 LNHDA, CDR2 SQIVND (reference sequence). This CDR3 contains 14 residues.

This clonotype showed up just a few times. CDR3 amino acids: CASSQERVGVTGELFF. The CDR3 region has the DNA TGCGCCAGCAGCCAAGAACGGGTCGGGGTCACCGGGGAGCTGTTTTTT. The rearrangement uses TRBV4-1 and TRBJ2-2, with a weak D call TRBD2 (5 bases). There are 16 residues in the CDR3. Trimming removed 0 bases from V and 4 bases from J, with 12 bases in between. The germline V gene encodes CDR1 MGHRA and CDR2 YSYEKL.

V is TRBV4-1 and J is TRBJ2-3; TRBD1 or TRBD2 may be the D gene (5 bases each). V was trimmed by 2 bases and J by 8 bases, leaving 11 bases between them. CDR3 length equals 13 residues. Germline CDR1 reads MGHRA; CDR2 reads YSYEKL. The CDR3 DNA is TGCGCCAGCAGCCAACTAGAGAGGGGTACGCAGTATTTT. Its protein product is CASSQLERGTQYF.